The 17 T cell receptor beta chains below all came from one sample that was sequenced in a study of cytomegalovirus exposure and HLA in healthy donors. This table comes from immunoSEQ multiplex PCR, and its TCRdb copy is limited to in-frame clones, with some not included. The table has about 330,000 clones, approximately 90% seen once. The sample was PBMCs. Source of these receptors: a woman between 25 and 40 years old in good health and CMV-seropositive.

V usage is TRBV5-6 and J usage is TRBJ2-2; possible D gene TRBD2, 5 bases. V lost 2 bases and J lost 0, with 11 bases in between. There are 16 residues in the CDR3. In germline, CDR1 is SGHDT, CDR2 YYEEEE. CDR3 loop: CASSFFGITNTGELFF. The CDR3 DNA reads TGTGCCAGCAGCTTCTTCGGGATAACGAACACCGGGGAGCTGTTTTTT.

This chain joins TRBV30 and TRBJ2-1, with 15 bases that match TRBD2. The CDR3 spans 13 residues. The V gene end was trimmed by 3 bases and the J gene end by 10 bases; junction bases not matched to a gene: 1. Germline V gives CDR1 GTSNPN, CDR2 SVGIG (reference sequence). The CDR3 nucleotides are TGTGCCTGGAGGGGACTAGCGGGAGGCGAGCAGTTCTTC. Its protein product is CAWRGLAGGEQFF.

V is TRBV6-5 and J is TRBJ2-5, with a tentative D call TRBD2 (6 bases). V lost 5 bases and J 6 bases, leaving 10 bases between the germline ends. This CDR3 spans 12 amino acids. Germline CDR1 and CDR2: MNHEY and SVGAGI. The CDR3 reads CASSPGGKTQYF. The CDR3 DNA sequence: TGTGCCAGCAGTCCCGGGGGTAAGACCCAGTACTTC.

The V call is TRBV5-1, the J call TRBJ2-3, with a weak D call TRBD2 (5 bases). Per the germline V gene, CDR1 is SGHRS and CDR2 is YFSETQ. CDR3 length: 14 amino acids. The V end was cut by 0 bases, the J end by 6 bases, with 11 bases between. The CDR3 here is CASSLAIALDTQYF. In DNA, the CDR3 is TGCGCCAGCAGCTTGGCCATAGCGTTGGATACGCAGTATTTT.

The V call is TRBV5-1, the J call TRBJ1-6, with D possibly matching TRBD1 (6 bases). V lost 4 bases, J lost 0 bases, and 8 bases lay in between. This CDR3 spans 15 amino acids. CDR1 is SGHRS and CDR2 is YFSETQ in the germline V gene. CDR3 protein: CASSETGSYNSPLHF. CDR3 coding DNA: TGCGCCAGCAGCGAGACAGGCTCCTATAATTCACCCCTCCACTTT.

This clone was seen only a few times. In DNA, the CDR3 is TGTGCCAGCAGTCATGAACAGGGTTTCAGCTCCTACAATGAGCAGTTCTTC. Amino acid sequence: CASSHEQGFSSYNEQFF. The rearrangement joins TRBV9 to TRBJ2-1; maybe TRBD1 (6 bases). The CDR3 extends over 17 amino acids. Trimming removed 5 bases at V and 0 bases at J, with 18 bases between. From germline, CDR1 is SGDLS and CDR2 YYNGEE.

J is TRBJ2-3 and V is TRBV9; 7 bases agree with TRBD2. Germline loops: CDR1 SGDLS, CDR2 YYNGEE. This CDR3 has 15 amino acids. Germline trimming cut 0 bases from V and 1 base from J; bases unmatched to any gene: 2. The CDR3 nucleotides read TGTGCCAGCAGCGTAGTGAGCGGGGGCACAGATACGCAGTATTTT. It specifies CASSVVSGGTDTQYF. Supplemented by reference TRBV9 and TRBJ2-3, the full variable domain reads DSGVTQTPKHLITATGQRVTLRCSPRSGDLSVYWYQQSLDQGLQFLIQYYNGEERAKGNILERFSAQQFPDLHSELNLSSLELGDSALYFCASSVVSGGTDTQYFGPGTRLTVL.

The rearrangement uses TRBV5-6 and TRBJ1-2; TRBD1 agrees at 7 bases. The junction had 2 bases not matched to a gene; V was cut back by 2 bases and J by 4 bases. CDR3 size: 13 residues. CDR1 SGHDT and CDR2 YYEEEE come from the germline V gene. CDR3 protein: CASSLRQGYGYTF. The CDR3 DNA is TGTGCCAGCAGCTTACGACAGGGCTATGGCTACACCTTC.

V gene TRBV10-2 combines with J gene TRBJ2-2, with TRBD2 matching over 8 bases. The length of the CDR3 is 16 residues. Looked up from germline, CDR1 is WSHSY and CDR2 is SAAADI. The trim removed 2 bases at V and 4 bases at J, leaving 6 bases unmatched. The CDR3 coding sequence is TGCGCCAGCAGTGAGAGGGTAGCGGGACCCACCGGGGAGCTGTTTTTT. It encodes CASSERVAGPTGELFF.

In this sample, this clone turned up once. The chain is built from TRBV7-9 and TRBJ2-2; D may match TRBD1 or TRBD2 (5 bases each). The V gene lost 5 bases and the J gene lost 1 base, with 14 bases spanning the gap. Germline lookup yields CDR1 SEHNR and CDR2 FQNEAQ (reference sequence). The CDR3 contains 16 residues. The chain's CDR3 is CASSPAPGQNTGELFF. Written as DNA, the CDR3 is TGTGCCAGCAGCCCGGCCCCGGGGCAGAACACCGGGGAGCTGTTTTTT.

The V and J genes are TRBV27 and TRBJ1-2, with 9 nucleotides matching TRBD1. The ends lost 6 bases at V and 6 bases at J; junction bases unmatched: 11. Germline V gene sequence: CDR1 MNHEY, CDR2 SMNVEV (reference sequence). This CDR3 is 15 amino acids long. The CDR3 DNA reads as TGTGCCAGCAGGCATAAGCCGGGACAGGGTAATGGCTACACCTTC. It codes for CASRHKPGQGNGYTF.

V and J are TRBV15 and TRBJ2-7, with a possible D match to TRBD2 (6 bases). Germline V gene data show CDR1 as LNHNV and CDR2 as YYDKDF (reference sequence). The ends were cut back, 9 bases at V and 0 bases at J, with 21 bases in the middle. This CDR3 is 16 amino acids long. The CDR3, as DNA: TGTGCCACAACAGACGGGAGAAAGCGTAGCTCCTACGAGCAGTACTTC. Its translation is CATTDGRKRSSYEQYF.

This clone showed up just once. The CDR3 sequence is CASSTTQLDYGYTF. The CDR3 region has the DNA TGTGCCAGCAGCACGACGCAGCTGGACTATGGCTACACCTTC. The V gene is TRBV7-9, the J gene TRBJ1-2, with no clear D. The CDR3 runs to 14 residues. V dropped 5 bases and J dropped 3 bases, with 13 bases sitting between them. Germline V gives CDR1 SEHNR, CDR2 FQNEAQ (reference sequence).

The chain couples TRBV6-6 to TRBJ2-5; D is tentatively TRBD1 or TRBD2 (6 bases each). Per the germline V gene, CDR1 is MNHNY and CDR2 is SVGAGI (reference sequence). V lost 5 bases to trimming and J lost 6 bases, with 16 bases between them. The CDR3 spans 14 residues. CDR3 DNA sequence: TGTGCCAGCAGTACCGAGGGGGGCGCGAAGACCCAGTACTTC. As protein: CASSTEGGAKTQYF.

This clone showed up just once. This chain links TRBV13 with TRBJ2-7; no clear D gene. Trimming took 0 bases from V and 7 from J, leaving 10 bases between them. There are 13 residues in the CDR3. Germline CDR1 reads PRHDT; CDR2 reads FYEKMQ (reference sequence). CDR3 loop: CASSLGSTEEQYF. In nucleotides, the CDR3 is TGTGCCAGCAGCTTAGGATCGACCGAAGAGCAGTACTTC. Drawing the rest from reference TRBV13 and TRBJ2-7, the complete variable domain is AAGVIQSPRHLIKEKRETATLKCYPIPRHDTVYWYQQGPGQDPQFLISFYEKMQSDKGSIPDRFSAQQFSDYHSELNMSSLELGDSALYFCASSLGSTEEQYFGPGTRLTVT.

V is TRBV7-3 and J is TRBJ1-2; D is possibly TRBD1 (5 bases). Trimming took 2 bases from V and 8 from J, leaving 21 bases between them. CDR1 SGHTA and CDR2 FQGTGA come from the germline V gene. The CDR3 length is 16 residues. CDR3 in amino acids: CASSLSTGPRVVGYTF. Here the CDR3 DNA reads TGTGCCAGCAGCTTATCTACGGGACCGAGAGTTGTAGGCTACACCTTC. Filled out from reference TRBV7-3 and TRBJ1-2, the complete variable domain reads GAGVSQTPSNKVTEKGKYVELRCDPISGHTALYWYRQSLGQGPEFLIYFQGTGAADDSGLPNDRFFAVRPEGSVSTLKIQRTERGDSAVYLCASSLSTGPRVVGYTFGSGTRLTVV.

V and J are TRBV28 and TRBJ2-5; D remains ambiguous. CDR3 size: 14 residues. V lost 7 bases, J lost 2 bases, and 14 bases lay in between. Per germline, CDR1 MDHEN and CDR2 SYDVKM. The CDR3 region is CASKTQSLQETQYF. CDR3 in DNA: TGTGCCAGCAAAACACAATCCCTTCAAGAGACCCAGTACTTC.